The 10 T cell receptor beta chains listed next were all sequenced from one sample in a study of tumor-infiltrating lymphocytes in primary liver carcinoma. TCR beta cDNA came from roughly 0.45 ug total RNA, primed with a constant-region primer. Modified slightly, ARM-PCR produced TCR beta libraries over three nested multiplex PCR rounds. The study ran its first two PCR rounds for 9 to 10 cycles each, using TRBV1-TRBV30 forward primers and a C-beta reverse primer. TCRdb re-called the multiplex PCR reads through MiXCR, storing one row per CDR3 protein. In the table there are around 330,000 distinct CDR3 sequences, 58% of which are singletons. For blood RNA, unsorted whole blood served as the source, and germline DNA was extracted too. Sequencing was done on a sample of peripheral blood. These receptor sequences come from a woman in her thirties with primary liver carcinoma and hepatitis B virus infection.

On this clonotype: A much larger clone differs from this one at a single base, so this may be a read error. The chain has TRBV6-5 and TRBJ1-1; D is possibly TRBD1 (6 bases). In germline, CDR1 is MNHEY, CDR2 SVGAGI. CDR3 length equals 14 residues. The CDR3 region is CASNYSLQGSEAFF. The CDR3 DNA follows: TGTGCCAGCAATTACTCGTTGCAGGGGTCTGAAGCTTTCTTT.

As for this clonotype: At one end, the junction sequence differs from germline, possibly due to a read error. The chain couples TRBV12-3 or TRBV12-4 to TRBJ2-1; D is perhaps TRBD1 (5 bases). This CDR3 comprises 11 residues. In DNA, the CDR3 is TGTGCCAGCAGTCAGGGTTTAGAGCGGTTCTTC. Its protein is CASSQGLERFF.

V usage is TRBV28 and J usage is TRBJ1-5; 10 positions match TRBD1. The CDR3 loop spans 15 amino acids. The germline gives CDR1 MDHEN, CDR2 SYDVKM. J lost 7 bases, V lost 6 bases, and 9 bases had no gene match. DNA of the CDR3: TGTGCCAGCAGATCCCGGGACAGGGGACTCCAGCCCCAGCATTTT. It encodes CASRSRDRGLQPQHF.

For this clonotype: One base away lies a much larger clone, so this may be a sequencing read error. The rearrangement joins TRBV6-2 or TRBV6-3 to TRBJ1-5; the D is unclear. Germline-derived CDR1 and CDR2 are MNHEY and SVGEGT. The CDR3 sequence is 14 residues long. Trimming cost V 6 bases and J 6 bases, with 15 bases left between them. In DNA, the CDR3 is TGTGCCAGCAGCTTCACGACAAGGTCTCAGCCCCAGCATTTT. Translation: CASSFTTRSQPQHF.

In its sample, this clonotype was seen a few times. A much larger clone lies one base from this, so it may be a read error. V gene TRBV6-6 combines with J gene TRBJ2-5; TRBD2 agrees at 9 bases. The CDR3 totals 16 residues. Per the germline V gene, CDR1 is MNHNY and CDR2 is SVGAGI (reference sequence). DNA of the CDR3: TGTGCCAGCAGTTTCCGACCGACTAGCGGTGGCGAGACCCGGTACTTC. Translating it yields CASSFRPTSGGETRYF.

This clonotype was recorded many times. The rearrangement uses TRBV11-2 and TRBJ2-1; D unresolved. CDR1 SGHAT and CDR2 FQNNGV come from the germline V gene. V was cut by 3 bases and J by 6 bases, with 9 bases left in between. The CDR3 is 13 amino acids. The CDR3, as DNA: TGTGCCAGCAGCTTGAAGTCTTTCAATGAGCAGTTCTTC. Amino acids: CASSLKSFNEQFF.

In the case of this clonotype: This may come from a read error, since a much larger clone is one base off. The V gene is TRBV29-1, the J gene TRBJ2-2; D is unresolved. The CDR3 spans 13 residues. Germline CDR1 SQVTM, CDR2 ANQGSEA. The CDR3 DNA follows: TGCAACGTTGACGGGTTGTCGACCGGGGAGCTGTTTTTT. This gives the protein CNVDGLSTGELFF.

Comments on this clonotype: Compared with germline, one end of the junction differs, possibly owing to a read error. The gene calls are TRBV11-2 and TRBJ2-1, with TRBD1 as a possible D gene (6 bases). This CDR3 has 15 amino acids. Germline V CDR1 and CDR2: SGHAT, FQNNGV. DNA of the CDR3: TGTGCCAGCAGCTCACCGACCCGGACAGTCAATGAGCAGCTCTTC. Translated, it gives CASSSPTRTVNEQLF. Full variable domain (outside the CDR3, taken from reference TRBV11-2 and TRBJ2-1): EAGVAQSPRYKIIEKRQSVAFWCNPISGHATLYWYQQILGQGPKLLIQFQNNGVVDDSQLPKDRFSAERLKGVDSTLKIQPAKLEDSAVYLCASSSPTRTVNEQLFGPGTRLTVL.

This clonotype was seen a single time. The J gene is TRBJ2-1, the V gene TRBV12-3 or TRBV12-4; no clear D gene. V was clipped by 3 bases and J by 5 bases, with 23 bases between them. The CDR3 runs to 18 residues. CDR3 sequence reads: CASSFILSRFPSNNEQFF. The CDR3 nucleotides read TGTGCCAGCAGTTTCATCCTCTCGCGCTTCCCTAGTAACAATGAGCAGTTCTTC.

In regard to this clonotype: The junction departs from germline at one end; a sequencing error may be responsible. This CDR3 is CASTLVWGLPGQSPLFTDTRYF. The DNA of the CDR3 is TGTGCCAGCACCTTAGTGTGGGGTCTACCTGGTCAATCACCGCTTTTCACAGATACGCGGTATTTT. V is TRBV7-9 and J is TRBJ2-3; D gene unclear. Germline loops: CDR1 SEHNR, CDR2 FQNEAQ (reference sequence). The CDR3 has 22 amino acids.